These 23 T cell receptor beta chains share one sample of origin, sequenced in a study of T cell responses to AZD1222 COVID-19 vaccine. TCRdb keeps only in-frame clones here, not all; method: immunoSEQ multiplex PCR. The table shows some 110,000 clones, with approximately 85% occurring only once. The sequencing used peripheral blood, collected 28 days after the second AZD1222 dose. The receptor set was obtained from an adult who received the AZD1222 COVID-19 vaccine.

The V and J genes are TRBV28 and TRBJ1-4; D remains ambiguous. The CDR3 sequence is 15 residues long. Trimming took 4 bases from V and 1 from J, leaving 10 bases between them. The germline V gene encodes CDR1 MDHEN and CDR2 SYDVKM. The CDR3 DNA is TGTGCCAGCAGTTCGGCCCAGCTAACTAATGAAAAACTGTTTTTT. Translated: CASSSAQLTNEKLFF.

V and J are TRBV29-1 and TRBJ2-7, with TRBD1 identical over 8 bases. Germline-derived CDR1 and CDR2 are SQVTM and ANQGSEA. This CDR3 spans 12 amino acids. The J segment lost 3 bases and the V segment lost 7 bases, leaving 5 bases of the junction unmatched. CDR3 coding DNA: TGCAGCGCTGGACAGGGAATCTACGAGCAGTACTTC. Protein: CSAGQGIYEQYF.

This clone was found many times. The V call is TRBV11-2, the J call TRBJ1-2; D unclear. This CDR3 comprises 11 residues. V lost 5 bases and J lost 4, with 5 bases in between. Looked up from germline, CDR1 is SGHAT and CDR2 is FQNNGV. CDR3 bases: TGTGCCAGCAGCCGGGCCTATGGCTACACCTTC. This codes for CASSRAYGYTF.

This rearrangement joins TRBV5-1 to TRBJ2-1; TRBD2 matches at 13 bases. This CDR3 comprises 19 residues. V lost 4 bases and J lost 5; bases outside the gene matches: 15. Germline lookup yields CDR1 SGHRS and CDR2 YFSETQ. Here the CDR3 reads CASSARTSGGPQPHNEQFF. The CDR3 bases are TGCGCCAGCAGCGCCCGGACTAGCGGGGGCCCTCAACCTCACAATGAGCAGTTCTTC. The whole variable domain, filled in from reference TRBV5-1 and TRBJ2-1, reads KAGVTQTPRYLIKTRGQQVTLSCSPISGHRSVSWYQQTPGQGLQFLFEYFSETQRNKGNFPGRFSGRQFSNSRSEMNVSTLELGDSALYLCASSARTSGGPQPHNEQFFGPGTRLTVL.

V is TRBV4-1 and J is TRBJ1-3, with D tentatively TRBD1 (6 bases). V was pared by 0 bases and J by 0 bases, with 15 bases between. Germline CDR1 reads MGHRA; CDR2 reads YSYEKL. This CDR3 spans 18 amino acids. CDR3 sequence (DNA): TGCGCCAGCAGCCAAGATCAGGCAGGGGTCTTCTCTGGAAACACCATATATTTT. Translated: CASSQDQAGVFSGNTIYF.

The chain combines TRBV16 with TRBJ1-5; D not certain. This CDR3 comprises 13 residues. The V gene lost 5 bases and the J gene lost 5 bases, with 10 bases spanning the gap. Looked up from germline, CDR1 is KGHSY and CDR2 is FQNENV. The CDR3 reads CASSTRRDQPQHF. As DNA, the CDR3 is TGTGCCAGCAGCACCCGGCGGGATCAGCCCCAGCATTTT.

The chain uses TRBV27 and TRBJ2-7; D ambiguous. Trimming left V 5 bases short and J 0 bases short, with 17 bases between. The germline V gene encodes CDR1 MNHEY and CDR2 SMNVEV (reference sequence). The CDR3 length is 16 residues. The CDR3 region has the DNA TGTGCCAGCAGTCGATCCCTCCAGTCTAGCTCCTACGAGCAGTACTTC. As protein: CASSRSLQSSSYEQYF.

Only one count was recorded for this clone. V and J are TRBV2 and TRBJ1-5, with D perhaps TRBD1 (6 bases). Germline lookup yields CDR1 SNHLY and CDR2 FYNNEI. With 6 bases removed from V and 0 bases from J, the gap between germline ends came to 12 bases. This CDR3 spans 15 amino acids. CDR3 in amino acids: CASRDTGYSNQPQHF. In nucleotides, the CDR3 is TGTGCCAGCAGGGATACAGGGTATAGCAATCAGCCCCAGCATTTT.

V usage is TRBV30 and J usage is TRBJ2-4; the match to TRBD2 covers 14 bases. The J segment lost 9 bases and the V segment lost 2 bases, leaving 3 bases of the junction unmatched. Germline CDR1 and CDR2: GTSNPN and SVGIG (reference sequence). This CDR3 has 14 amino acids. CDR3 region: CAWSPTSGGVIQYF. The CDR3 DNA sequence: TGTGCCTGGAGTCCGACTAGCGGGGGGGTCATTCAGTACTTC.

This clone is a singleton in its sample. The chain joins TRBV28 to TRBJ1-1, with TRBD1 matching 7 bases. This CDR3 has 12 amino acids. Germline V gene sequence: CDR1 MDHEN, CDR2 SYDVKM. Trimming cost V 3 bases and J 11 bases; bases outside gene matches: 6. The CDR3 DNA reads TGTGCCAGCAGTTTTAGGGGGCTATGGGCTTTCTTT. Its translation is CASSFRGLWAFF. The full variable domain, its missing parts supplied by reference TRBV28 and TRBJ1-1, is DVKVTQSSRYLVKRTGEKVFLECVQDMDHENMFWYRQDPGLGLRLIYFSYDVKMKEKGDIPEGYSVSREKKERFSLILESASTNQTSMYLCASSFRGLWAFFGQGTRLTVV.

This chain uses TRBV9 with TRBJ2-3; possibly TRBD2 for D (5 bases). Germline CDR1 reads SGDLS; CDR2 reads YYNGEE. This CDR3 has 13 amino acids. The ends were cut back, 3 bases at V and 5 bases at J, with 10 bases in the middle. The CDR3: CASSGPGVDTQYF. CDR3 nucleotide sequence: TGTGCCAGCAGCGGACCCGGGGTAGATACGCAGTATTTT.

The chain links TRBV9 to TRBJ1-1; D is possibly TRBD1 (5 bases). Germline V lookup: CDR1 SGDLS, CDR2 YYNGEE. V gave up 0 bases and J gave up 1 base, with 10 bases separating them. The CDR3 runs 15 residues. The CDR3 protein is CASSVVGDWNTEAFF. DNA of the CDR3: TGTGCCAGCAGCGTAGTAGGGGACTGGAACACTGAAGCTTTCTTT.

The V call is TRBV6-5, the J call TRBJ1-2; possible D gene TRBD1, 5 bases. Germline CDR1 and CDR2: MNHEY and SVGAGI. The CDR3 covers 14 residues. CDR3 region: CATLWPGGNYGYTF. CDR3 sequence (DNA): TGTGCTACACTATGGCCGGGGGGAAACTATGGCTACACCTTC.

This chain links TRBV3-1 (or the pseudogene TRBV3-2) with TRBJ2-7, with no clear D. The CDR3 is 12 residues long. V lost 5 bases and J lost 1, with 6 bases in between. Germline CDR1 reads LGHDT; CDR2 reads YNNKEL (reference sequence). CDR3: CASSSLSYEQYF. The CDR3 DNA reads as TGTGCCAGCAGCTCCTTATCCTACGAGCAGTACTTC.

The chain has TRBV9 and TRBJ2-2; the D gene is possibly TRBD1 (6 bases). Germline assignment: CDR1 SGDLS and CDR2 YYNGEE. This CDR3 has 12 residues. Trimming shortened V by 5 bases and J by 7 bases, and 9 bases separated the two germline ends. CDR3 DNA: TGTGCCAGCAGGAGGGGGAACGGGGAGCTGTTTTTT. It is translated as CASRRGNGELFF.

This chain links TRBV7-2 with TRBJ1-3; the match to TRBD1 covers 8 bases. CDR1 and CDR2 (germline): SGHTA, FQGNSA. The CDR3 is made up of 16 amino acids. V shed 2 bases and J 8 bases; nucleotides not matched to a gene: 11. The CDR3 DNA follows: TGTGCCAGCAGCTTAACCCCAGGGGGCAGGGTGGACACCATATATTTT. Protein product: CASSLTPGGRVDTIYF.

The chain couples TRBV11-3 to TRBJ2-6, with D unclear. CDR1 and CDR2 (germline): SGHNT, YENEEA. The germline V and J ends were trimmed by 5 bases and 0 bases, with 17 bases remaining between them. The CDR3 has 18 residues. This CDR3 reads CASSLGDGDPSGANVLTF. The CDR3 nucleotides are TGTGCCAGCAGCCTAGGAGACGGTGACCCCTCTGGGGCCAACGTCCTGACTTTC.

This clone was counted once. The chain is built from TRBV5-1 and TRBJ1-2; possible D gene TRBD1, 6 bases. Trimming stripped 4 bases from V and 5 bases from J, with 12 bases between. The CDR3 spans 13 residues. Germline V gives CDR1 SGHRS, CDR2 YFSETQ. CDR3 in DNA: TGCGCCAGCAGCCCCCAAGGACAGTATGGCTACACCTTC. Encoded protein: CASSPQGQYGYTF. The whole variable domain, filled in from reference TRBV5-1 and TRBJ1-2, reads KAGVTQTPRYLIKTRGQQVTLSCSPISGHRSVSWYQQTPGQGLQFLFEYFSETQRNKGNFPGRFSGRQFSNSRSEMNVSTLELGDSALYLCASSPQGQYGYTFGSGTRLTVV.

The chain recombines TRBV19 with TRBJ2-1; a possible D gene is TRBD1 (6 bases). The germline CDR1 and CDR2 sequences are LNHDA and SQIVND (reference sequence). Trimming removed 0 bases at V and 12 bases at J, with 9 bases between. This CDR3 has 12 residues. In nucleotides, the CDR3 is TGTGCCAGTAGTATAGACGACAGGCCGCAGTTCTTC. Translating gives CASSIDDRPQFF.

In DNA, the CDR3 is TGCGCCAGCAGCTCACATAGCGGGGGGGCAGATACGCAGTATTTT. As protein: CASSSHSGGADTQYF. The rearrangement uses TRBV5-1 and TRBJ2-3; TRBD2 aligns across 11 bases. The CDR3 sequence is 15 residues long. With V trimmed by 3 bases and J by 4 bases, 4 bases remained unmatched. Per germline, CDR1 SGHRS and CDR2 YFSETQ.

This chain uses TRBV7-2 with TRBJ1-1; unclear D gene. The V gene's germline CDR1 is SGHTA and CDR2 FQGNSA. This CDR3 has 17 residues. Trimming left V 4 bases short and J 0 bases short, with 18 bases between. This chain's CDR3 is CASSSDPVARMNTEAFF. The CDR3 DNA sequence: TGTGCCAGCAGCTCGGACCCAGTCGCACGAATGAACACTGAAGCTTTCTTT.

V gene TRBV10-1 combines with J gene TRBJ2-2, with a weak D call TRBD2 (6 bases). Trimming took 2 bases from V and 3 from J, leaving 16 bases between them. The length of the CDR3 is 17 residues. CDR1 is WNHNN and CDR2 is SYGVQD in the germline V gene (reference sequence). The CDR3 DNA reads as TGCGCCAGCAGTGAGATTGGCGGGGCGTCGGACACCGGGGAGCTGTTTTTT. Protein: CASSEIGGASDTGELFF.

This clone was seen only once. The J gene is TRBJ2-6, the V gene TRBV18; 9 bases agree with TRBD1. Trimming removed 7 bases from V and 2 bases from J; junction bases left unmatched: 9. The germline V gene encodes CDR1 KGHSH and CDR2 LQKENI. This CDR3 contains 17 residues. The CDR3 region has the DNA TGTGCCAGCTATCAACAGGGGGCTGTGACTGGGGCCAACGTCCTGACTTTC. Encoded protein: CASYQQGAVTGANVLTF.